The following is a TCR beta chain sequence with its context. Its antigen is currently unknown. TCR beta CDR3 regions were amplified from RNA. The HTBI set primed first-round TCR CDR3 RT-PCR. Each CDR3 protein is one row after TCRdb ran MiXCR on the multiplex PCR reads. The profile shows 500,000 to 550,000 distinct CDR3 sequences, around 20% of them singletons. Exclusions: uncontrolled infection, other autoimmune disease, pregnancy, lactation. These data originate in a study of T cells in Graves' hyperthyroidism and ophthalmopathy. Overall study findings and caveats: Blood samples included most of the expanded thyroid clonotypes exceeding 0.001. A model built on 13 V-J features separated ophthalmopathy from stable hyperthyroidism.

The CDR3 runs 14 residues. Germline V CDR1 and CDR2: SEHNR, FQNEAQ (reference sequence). Trimming removed 5 bases from V and 6 bases from J; junction bases left unmatched: 8. This clonotype was obtained from a man aged 40-50 years with Graves' ophthalmopathy. Sequenced input: blood. V is TRBV7-9 and J is TRBJ1-2, with TRBD1 matching 8 bases. The CDR3 nucleotides are TGTGCCAGCAGCCCGTCAGGGGGCGCGGATGGCTACACCTTC. Translated: CASSPSGGADGYTF.